This T cell receptor (beta chain) emerged from a study of T-cell memory formation after mild COVID-19. Comments on this clonotype: Its specificity is not known.

The study, taken as a whole, reports: Second-wave clones with a day 37 peak had unconfirmed SARS-CoV-2 specificity.

TCR alpha and TCR beta cDNA libraries with sample barcodes and UMIs came from 5'RACE using constant-segment primers. From the 5' RACE reads, TCRdb called clonotypes with MiXCR, one entry per CDR3 protein. The sample carries more than 300,000 distinct CDR3 sequences, about an eighth recorded once. The V end was cut by 4 bases, the J end by 5 bases, with 12 bases between. Germline-derived CDR1 and CDR2 are SGHDT and YYEEEE. CDR3 length equals 13 residues. This sequence joins TRBV5-6 and TRBJ1-1; possible D gene TRBD1, 5 bases. This clonotype was obtained from a man younger than 35 who had mild COVID-19 (a few samples of this study predate the infection). Cell type and time point are not known. The sequencing input was PBMCs or a T cell subset sorted from them (not recorded which). CDR3 sequence: CASSAQGRTEAFF. DNA of the CDR3: TGTGCCAGCAGCGCGCAGGGAAGAACTGAAGCTTTCTTT.